Shown below are 14 T cell receptor beta chains from a single sample sequenced in a study of OX40 agonist ivuxolimab in advanced cancers. TCRdb's copy holds only in-frame clones and misses some; the assay was immunoSEQ multiplex PCR. The table includes roughly 60,000 clones, roughly 89% detected once. The sequencing here drew on CD4+ or CD8+ T cells sorted from blood, taken in a trial of the OX40 agonist ivuxolimab. The source of these receptors is an adult with an advanced solid tumor such as melanoma, head and neck, liver or kidney cancer.

The rearrangement joins TRBV18 to TRBJ2-5; TRBD1 aligns across 11 bases. CDR3 size: 15 residues. The germline gives CDR1 KGHSH, CDR2 LQKENI. After removal of 2 bases from V and 2 bases from J, the junction contained 1 base not matched to a gene. CDR3: CASSPRDRGQETQYF. The CDR3 DNA is TGTGCCAGCTCACCAAGGGACAGGGGGCAAGAGACCCAGTACTTC. The full variable domain, its missing parts supplied by reference TRBV18 and TRBJ2-5, is NAGVMQNPRHLVRRRGQEARLRCSPMKGHSHVYWYRQLPEEGLKFMVYLQKENIIDESGMPKERFSAEFPKEGPSILRIQQVVRGDSAAYFCASSPRDRGQETQYFGPGTRLLVL.

The V and J genes are TRBV4-3 and TRBJ1-2; 9 nucleotides align to TRBD1. Looked up from germline, CDR1 is LGHNA and CDR2 is YSLEER. CDR3 length equals 13 residues. The junction had 3 bases not matched to a gene; V was cut back by 4 bases and J by 6 bases. The CDR3 is CASSLDRGNGYTF. CDR3 coding DNA: TGCGCCAGCAGCCTTGACAGGGGGAATGGCTACACCTTC.

The chain recombines TRBV18 with TRBJ2-7, with 9 bases aligning to TRBD2. The CDR3 contains 16 residues. The ends lost 3 bases at V and 4 bases at J; junction bases unmatched: 10. CDR1 KGHSH and CDR2 LQKENI come from the germline V gene. The CDR3 DNA reads as TGTGCCAGCTCACCCCGGGTAGCGGGAGCGGGATACGAGCAGTACTTC. This sequence encodes CASSPRVAGAGYEQYF.

This clone came up once. In DNA form, the CDR3 reads TGTGCCAGCAGGGGACAGGGGGCGGGAGAAAAACTGTTTTTT. Protein product: CASRGQGAGEKLFF. The chain links TRBV2 to TRBJ1-4; 12 bases align to TRBD1. The CDR3 runs 14 residues. Germline V gene data show CDR1 as SNHLY and CDR2 as FYNNEI. Trimming at V came to 6 bases and at J to 8 bases, leaving 4 bases not matched to a gene.

This chain connects TRBV18 to TRBJ2-7; TRBD1 is a possible D gene (5 bases). V gave up 5 bases and J gave up 1 base, with 12 bases separating them. Germline-derived CDR1 and CDR2 are KGHSH and LQKENI. This CDR3 has 14 amino acids. The CDR3: CASSLRTGSYEQYF. In DNA, the CDR3 is TGTGCCAGCTCATTGCGCACAGGTTCCTACGAGCAGTACTTC.

This clone was observed a single time. The J gene is TRBJ2-5, the V gene TRBV5-1; either TRBD1 or TRBD2 may fit D (6 bases each). This CDR3 is built from 14 residues. The germline V gene has CDR1 SGHRS and CDR2 YFSETQ. The V and J ends lost 2 bases and 6 bases respectively, with 14 bases between them. The CDR3 region is CASSLGGFEKTQYF. The DNA of the CDR3 is TGCGCCAGCAGCTTAGGGGGGTTCGAGAAGACCCAGTACTTC. The entire variable domain, with the rest obtained from reference TRBV5-1 and TRBJ2-5, is as follows: KAGVTQTPRYLIKTRGQQVTLSCSPISGHRSVSWYQQTPGQGLQFLFEYFSETQRNKGNFPGRFSGRQFSNSRSEMNVSTLELGDSALYLCASSLGGFEKTQYFGPGTRLLVL.

The chain employs TRBV6-6 and TRBJ1-1, with 7 bases fitting TRBD1. Germline trimming cut 4 bases from V and 0 bases from J; bases unmatched to any gene: 5. In germline, CDR1 is MNHNY, CDR2 SVGAGI (reference sequence). This CDR3 has 15 residues. In DNA form, the CDR3 reads TGTGCCAGCAGTTCCCAGGGGGGAATGAACACTGAAGCTTTCTTT. Protein sequence: CASSSQGGMNTEAFF.

The chain combines TRBV30 with TRBJ2-3; 12 bases fit TRBD2. Trimming at V came to 5 bases and at J to 5 bases, leaving 8 bases not matched to a gene. CDR1 and CDR2 from the germline V gene are GTSNPN and SVGIG (reference sequence). This CDR3 is built from 15 residues. DNA for the CDR3: TGTGCCTGGTCCGAAGGACTAGCGGGAAGAGATACGCAGTATTTT. Encoded protein: CAWSEGLAGRDTQYF.

The table lists this clone with a count of one. The chain uses TRBV10-3 and TRBJ1-1, with D uncertain. The V gene's germline CDR1 is ENHRY and CDR2 SYGVKD. V dropped 3 bases and J dropped 1 base, with 12 bases sitting between them. The CDR3 length is 15 residues. CDR3 sequence: CAISDKYSENTEAFF. In nucleotides, the CDR3 is TGTGCCATCAGTGATAAGTATTCAGAGAACACTGAAGCTTTCTTT.

The rearrangement links TRBV21-1 to TRBJ2-7; TRBD1 is taken as the D call from the table, unchecked against the DNA. TRBV21-1 is classified as a pseudogene. The CDR3 has 18 residues. The CDR3 DNA is TGTGCCAGCAGCATCGTCTCCGGGACAGGGAATTTCACCTACGAGCAGTACTTC. It yields the protein CASSIVSGTGNFTYEQYF.

By share, this clone ranks as medium-sized (0.01 to 0.1%). The rearrangement joins TRBV19 to TRBJ1-3, with 7 bases fitting TRBD1. The germline CDR1 and CDR2 sequences are LNHDA and SQIVND (reference sequence). With 7 bases clipped from V and 1 base from J, the junction kept 7 bases outside the gene matches. This CDR3 has 15 residues. In DNA, the CDR3 is TGTGCCAGTATTGACAGGGTGGCTTCTGGAAACACCATATATTTT. It yields the protein CASIDRVASGNTIYF.

This chain uses TRBV6-5 with TRBJ1-5; TRBD1 agrees at 7 bases. The V segment lost 5 bases and the J segment 9 bases; nucleotides outside the gene matches: 10. The length of the CDR3 is 14 residues. Germline lookup yields CDR1 MNHEY and CDR2 SVGAGI. The CDR3 here is CASSPRQGGGPQHF. The DNA of the CDR3 is TGTGCCAGCAGTCCCCGACAGGGCGGCGGGCCCCAGCATTTT.

The gene calls are TRBV5-1 and TRBJ2-3, with D unresolved. CDR3 length: 13 amino acids. Trimming removed 0 bases at V and 4 bases at J, with 6 bases between. Germline V gene data show CDR1 as SGHRS and CDR2 as YFSETQ. The CDR3 region is CASSLGSADTQYF. The CDR3 DNA sequence: TGCGCCAGCAGCTTGGGAAGCGCAGATACGCAGTATTTT.

The chain employs TRBV30 and TRBJ1-1; unclear D gene. This CDR3 has 12 residues. The V and J ends lost 5 bases and 1 base respectively, with 8 bases between them. CDR1 is GTSNPN, CDR2 SVGIG, per germline (reference sequence). In nucleotides, the CDR3 is TGTGCCTGGCGACGGTGGAACACTGAAGCTTTCTTT. It encodes CAWRRWNTEAFF.